The TCR beta chain under discussion was sequenced for a study of T cell repertoires in cytomegalovirus infection. Study-level background: Both a matching HLA type and CMV infection were indicated by public TCR beta signatures. Study-level findings and limits: Clonotype analysis showed dominance of the ex vivo response by HLA-C-restricted CMV-specific TCR beta clonotypes. There were carriers of CMV plus the relevant HLA, and cumulative public TCR beta family frequency identified them.

One entry per CDR3 protein results from TCRdb running MiXCR on the reads. Among roughly 230,000 distinct CDR3 sequences listed, more than 15% were seen once. Many counts were recorded for this clonotype. Its target is not known. Trimming removed 7 bases from V and 1 base from J, with 10 bases in between. CDR3 length: 13 amino acids. Germline V gives CDR1 LNHDA, CDR2 SQIVND (reference sequence). The sample comprised CD8+ T cells from PBMCs. This chain uses TRBV19 with TRBJ1-1; D unclear. The sequence was obtained from a human donor in good health (CMV status not recorded). Some clones in this sample may be carry-over from other donors' samples. For the CDR3, the DNA is TGTGCCAGTAAAATAGGCCCGAACACTGAAGCTTTCTTT. It translates to CASKIGPNTEAFF.